The 29 T cell receptor beta chains below all came from one sample that was sequenced in a study of T cells after posttransplantation cyclophosphamide. Control samples came 1 year after myeloablative marrow transplants with methotrexate plus calcineurin inhibitor. The table came from immunoSEQ multiplex PCR; TCRdb's copy has only in-frame clones and leaves some out. The table records about 14,000 clones, approximately 81% of them present only once. Sequenced material: PBMCs, taken approximately 370 days after allogeneic stem cell transplant with calcineurin inhibitor and methotrexate. These receptor sequences come from a male patient in his late teens or twenties who received an allogeneic stem cell transplant from a related donor, was CMV-positive, and had no GVHD. The graft donor may have contributed some T cells.

The chain employs TRBV4-3 and TRBJ2-3; D is possibly TRBD2 (8 bases). The CDR3 has 18 amino acids. Trimming left V 4 bases short and J 3 bases short, with 23 bases between. Germline CDR1 and CDR2: LGHNA and YSLEER. CDR3 region: CASSRKGGPGGATDTQYF. The CDR3 DNA follows: TGCGCCAGCAGCCGAAAAGGGGGCCCGGGGGGGGCTACAGATACGCAGTATTTT.

This chain's CDR3 is CASRKGLSVEQYF. CDR3 DNA sequence: TGTGCCAGCAGAAAGGGACTCTCAGTGGAGCAGTACTTC. This chain joins TRBV6-9 and TRBJ2-7; D perhaps matches TRBD2 (6 bases). Trimming took 6 bases from V and 7 from J, leaving 16 bases between them. Germline V CDR1 and CDR2: MNHGY, SVAAGI. This CDR3 spans 13 amino acids.

The chain carries TRBV18 and TRBJ1-5; no firm D call. V lost 2 bases to trimming and J lost 9 bases, with 8 bases between them. The CDR3 is made up of 12 amino acids. The germline V gene encodes CDR1 KGHSH and CDR2 LQKENI. This chain's CDR3 is CASSPLSGPQHF. The CDR3 nucleotides read TGTGCCAGCTCACCATTGAGCGGGCCCCAGCATTTT.

The chain carries TRBV9 and TRBJ2-2, with 13 positions matching TRBD2. V lost 4 bases and J lost 2; bases outside the gene matches: 5. CDR1 is SGDLS and CDR2 is YYNGEE in the germline V gene. This CDR3 comprises 17 residues. The CDR3, as DNA: TGTGCCAGCAGCCTTCGACTAGCGGGAGGTAACACCGGGGAGCTGTTTTTT. This gives the protein CASSLRLAGGNTGELFF.

The rearrangement uses TRBV7-9 and TRBJ2-3; D remains unclear. Germline CDR1 is SEHNR and CDR2 is FQNEAQ (reference sequence). Trimming shortened V by 0 bases and J by 4 bases, and 5 bases separated the two germline ends. CDR3 length equals 13 residues. The CDR3 DNA sequence: TGTGCCAGCAGCTTAGCGACTTCAGATACGCAGTATTTT. It encodes CASSLATSDTQYF.

The V call is TRBV5-1, the J call TRBJ2-1, with D possibly being TRBD2 (5 bases). Germline V gene sequence: CDR1 SGHRS, CDR2 YFSETQ. This CDR3 region has 13 residues. V dropped 0 bases and J dropped 11 bases, with 12 bases sitting between them. The CDR3 region has the DNA TGCGCCAGCAGCTTGGCCCTAAGCGGAAAGCAGTTCTTC. Translation: CASSLALSGKQFF. Full variable domain (remainder filled in from reference TRBV5-1 and TRBJ2-1): KAGVTQTPRYLIKTRGQQVTLSCSPISGHRSVSWYQQTPGQGLQFLFEYFSETQRNKGNFPGRFSGRQFSNSRSEMNVSTLELGDSALYLCASSLALSGKQFFGPGTRLTVL.

This sequence joins TRBV5-5 and TRBJ1-5; D gene ambiguous. The CDR3 sequence is 14 residues long. Germline CDR1 is SGHKS and CDR2 is YYEKEE (reference sequence). V was pared by 4 bases and J by 7 bases, with 15 bases between. The CDR3 here is CASSLDGSRQPQHF. DNA of the CDR3: TGTGCCAGCAGCCTGGACGGGAGTCGGCAGCCCCAGCATTTT.

This clone has just a few counts. The rearrangement joins TRBV25-1 to TRBJ2-7; tentatively, D is TRBD2 (5 bases). Between the trimmed V and J ends, which lost 1 base and 4 bases, there was a span of 23 bases. Germline V gives CDR1 MGHDK, CDR2 SYGVNS. The CDR3 extends over 18 amino acids. The CDR3 protein is CASSESPAVLSREYEQYF. CDR3 coding DNA: TGTGCCAGCAGTGAATCCCCCGCTGTCTTGTCGAGGGAGTACGAGCAGTACTTC.

This clone was seen a handful of times. This rearrangement joins TRBV6-1 to TRBJ1-1; 10 bases agree with TRBD1. The V gene's germline CDR1 is MNHNS and CDR2 SASEGT. The CDR3 is made up of 14 amino acids. J lost 1 base, V lost 11 bases, and 7 bases had no gene match. DNA of the CDR3: TGTGCCGATCAGGACAGGGGGGGGAACACTGAAGCTTTCTTT. This gives the protein CADQDRGGNTEAFF.

This clone was observed a single time. The chain joins TRBV5-1 to TRBJ2-7, with TRBD1 as a possible D gene (6 bases). V was pared by 3 bases and J by 1 base, with 8 bases between. The CDR3 runs 13 residues. CDR1 SGHRS and CDR2 YFSETQ come from the germline V gene. The CDR3: CASSYQGSYEQYF. The CDR3 DNA reads TGCGCCAGCAGCTATCAGGGGTCCTACGAGCAGTACTTC. Drawing the rest from reference TRBV5-1 and TRBJ2-7, the complete variable domain is KAGVTQTPRYLIKTRGQQVTLSCSPISGHRSVSWYQQTPGQGLQFLFEYFSETQRNKGNFPGRFSGRQFSNSRSEMNVSTLELGDSALYLCASSYQGSYEQYFGPGTRLTVT.

The chain is built from TRBV2 and TRBJ1-5; D remains ambiguous. The V gene's germline CDR1 is SNHLY and CDR2 FYNNEI. The CDR3 is made up of 13 amino acids. V was trimmed by 3 bases and J by 4 bases, leaving 7 bases between them. This CDR3 reads CASSENGNQPQHF. The CDR3 bases are TGTGCCAGCAGTGAGAACGGTAATCAGCCCCAGCATTTT.

A word on this clone: One junction end disagrees with the germline gene, perhaps due to a read error. The V call is TRBV5-1, the J call TRBJ2-1; D is possibly TRBD2 (5 bases). The germline gives CDR1 SGHRS, CDR2 YFSETQ. The CDR3 totals 17 residues. The CDR3 here is CASSPLGGPSSYSEQFF. The CDR3 region has the DNA TGCGCCAGCAGCCCCCTAGGCGGGCCGAGCTCCTACAGTGAGCAGTTCTTC.

The chain uses TRBV18 and TRBJ2-7, with TRBD2 as a possible D gene (6 bases). The germline V gene encodes CDR1 KGHSH and CDR2 LQKENI. This CDR3 contains 14 residues. The V and J ends lost 2 bases and 5 bases respectively, with 13 bases between them. The chain's CDR3 is CASSPNGRNNEQYF. CDR3 DNA sequence: TGTGCCAGCTCACCAAATGGGAGGAACAACGAGCAGTACTTC.

The rearrangement links TRBV6-6 to TRBJ2-7; D perhaps matches TRBD1 (6 bases). V was pared by 0 bases and J by 5 bases, with 14 bases between. Germline V gives CDR1 MNHNY, CDR2 SVGAGI (reference sequence). CDR3 length: 15 residues. CDR3 region: CASSYSQGQGHEQYF. The CDR3 DNA reads TGTGCCAGCAGTTACTCCCAGGGGCAGGGTCACGAGCAGTACTTC.

The chain employs TRBV5-4 and TRBJ1-1; TRBD1 is a possible D gene (5 bases). The germline V and J ends were trimmed by 4 bases and 2 bases, with 12 bases remaining between them. The CDR3 length is 14 residues. Germline V lookup: CDR1 SGHNT, CDR2 YYREEE (reference sequence). The CDR3 nucleotides are TGTGCCAGCAGCGGGGGACTCCTAAACACTGAAGCTTTCTTT. Translating it yields CASSGGLLNTEAFF.

As DNA, the CDR3 is TGCGCCAGCAGCTTACTACAGGGGGATTCACCCCTCCACTTT. Translating it yields CASSLLQGDSPLHF. The V call is TRBV5-1, the J call TRBJ1-6, with 8 bases that match TRBD1. The CDR3 runs 14 residues. V lost 2 bases to trimming and J lost 8 bases; unmatched junction nucleotides: 3. Germline values: CDR1 SGHRS, CDR2 YFSETQ.

The CDR3 region has the DNA TGCGCCAGCAGTCAATCCCTCCCGGGACAGGGTTGTTCCGGTAGCAATCAGCCCCAGCATTTT. Translation gives CASSQSLPGQGCSGSNQPQHF. The chain joins TRBV23-1 to TRBJ1-5, with 9 bases that match TRBD1. Being an ORF, TRBV23-1 has a function that is uncertain. The CDR3 has 21 residues. The V segment lost 0 bases and the J segment 0 bases; nucleotides outside the gene matches: 15.

J is TRBJ1-2 and V is TRBV5-1; the D gene is possibly TRBD1 (6 bases). The V end lost 1 base, the J end lost 4 bases, and 14 bases lay between the germline ends. The CDR3 covers 15 residues. Germline V gene lookup returns CDR1 SGHRS and CDR2 YFSETQ. CDR3 amino acids: CASSLSRGQGYGYTF. CDR3 sequence (DNA): TGCGCCAGCAGCTTGTCGCGGGGGCAGGGCTATGGCTACACCTTC.

The chain recombines TRBV6-1 with TRBJ1-5, with a tentative D call TRBD1 (6 bases). Trimming removed 0 bases at V and 1 base at J, with 13 bases between. The germline V gene has CDR1 MNHNS and CDR2 SASEGT. CDR3 length equals 17 residues. CDR3 nucleotide sequence: TGTGCCAGCAGTGAAGCGATAGGGGGTCGAAGCAATCAGCCCCAGCATTTT. Translated: CASSEAIGGRSNQPQHF.

The chain carries TRBV6-5 and TRBJ1-5; D may be TRBD1 (6 bases). Germline values: CDR1 MNHEY, CDR2 SVGAGI. This CDR3 comprises 14 residues. Trimming left V 7 bases short and J 1 base short, with 11 bases between. As DNA, the CDR3 is TGTGCCAGCAACCCCACAGGGAGCAATCAGCCCCAGCATTTT. As protein: CASNPTGSNQPQHF.

V and J are TRBV5-1 and TRBJ2-7; maybe TRBD1 (6 bases). CDR3 length: 11 amino acids. Germline lookup yields CDR1 SGHRS and CDR2 YFSETQ. Trimming took off 5 bases at V and 3 bases at J, with 6 bases between the two ends. CDR3 sequence: CASRDSYEQYF. For the CDR3, the DNA is TGCGCCAGCAGGGACAGCTACGAGCAGTACTTC.

The CDR3 here is CAWSPQNYGYTF. In nucleotides, the CDR3 is TGTGCCTGGAGTCCCCAGAACTATGGCTACACCTTC. This chain links TRBV30 with TRBJ1-2; the D is unclear. The V and J ends lost 2 bases and 2 bases respectively, with 6 bases between them. The CDR3 is 12 amino acids. Looked up from germline, CDR1 is GTSNPN and CDR2 is SVGIG (reference sequence).

The chain joins TRBV27 to TRBJ1-2, with D maybe TRBD1 (6 bases). Looked up from germline, CDR1 is MNHEY and CDR2 is SMNVEV (reference sequence). The CDR3 loop spans 14 amino acids. Trimming cost V 3 bases and J 6 bases, with 14 bases left between them. CDR3 loop: CASSLGRGADGYTF. Here the CDR3 DNA reads TGTGCCAGCAGTTTGGGGCGGGGGGCCGATGGCTACACCTTC.

The rearrangement uses TRBV29-1 and TRBJ1-6; TRBD1 matches at 7 bases. CDR1 and CDR2 (germline): SQVTM, ANQGSEA. This CDR3 contains 15 residues. The V and J ends lost 4 bases and 4 bases, in that order; junction bases with no gene match: 7. CDR3 nucleotide sequence: TGCAGCGTTGTGGTAGGGACAGATTATAATTCACCCCTCCACTTT. It codes for CSVVVGTDYNSPLHF.

This sequence joins TRBV29-1 and TRBJ2-7, with 11 bases that match TRBD2. The CDR3 covers 14 residues. With 6 bases clipped from V and 4 bases from J, the junction kept 8 bases outside the gene matches. CDR1 SQVTM and CDR2 ANQGSEA come from the germline V gene. The CDR3 sequence is CSVARASGGYEQYF. CDR3 nucleotide sequence: TGCAGCGTCGCGCGGGCTAGCGGGGGGTACGAGCAGTACTTC.

The rearrangement links TRBV29-1 to TRBJ2-7; 13 bases align to TRBD2. Germline V gene lookup returns CDR1 SQVTM and CDR2 ANQGSEA. Germline trimming cut 4 bases from V and 4 bases from J; bases unmatched to any gene: 7. CDR3 size: 15 residues. The CDR3 loop is CSVAGLAGPVYEQYF. DNA of the CDR3: TGCAGCGTTGCGGGACTAGCGGGGCCAGTTTACGAGCAGTACTTC.

This clone was counted a single time. The CDR3 coding sequence is TGCAGCTCCGGACAGGGTAACACTGAAGCTTTCTTT. Encoded protein: CSSGQGNTEAFF. The J gene is TRBJ1-1, the V gene TRBV29-1; 8 nucleotides line up with TRBD1. The V gene end was trimmed by 8 bases and the J gene end by 2 bases; junction bases not matched to a gene: 4. The V gene's germline CDR1 is SQVTM and CDR2 ANQGSEA. CDR3 length: 12 residues.

V and J are TRBV2 and TRBJ1-5; no reliable D call. This CDR3 region has 13 residues. The ends were cut back, 1 base at V and 7 bases at J, with 8 bases in the middle. In germline, CDR1 is SNHLY, CDR2 FYNNEI. Here the CDR3 DNA reads TGTGCCAGCAGTGAAGATATAGCCCAGCCCCAGCATTTT. It specifies CASSEDIAQPQHF.

The rearrangement links TRBV21-1 to TRBJ2-7; whether TRBD2, the table's D call, matches the DNA was not checked. TRBV21-1 is a pseudogene. The CDR3 has 15 amino acids. The DNA of the CDR3 is TGTGCCAGCAGCCCCCGGACTAGCGGTTCCTACGAGCAGTACTTC. Translating gives CASSPRTSGSYEQYF.